These 17 T cell receptor beta chains were all obtained from the same sample, sequenced in a study of T-cell reconstitution after alpha-beta-depleted transplantation in children (TCRdb year 2016). Read against the paper, the sample's treatment or condition label means: allogeneic hematopoietic cell transplantation with graft depleted of TCRalphabeta T cells and CD19 B cells. Libraries came from PCR. The reads were generated on an Illumina HiSeq 2500. Molecular barcoding was employed in the preparation of TCR libraries, with unique molecular identifiers being used to normalize TCRbeta repertoire quantification. Starting from the raw public reads, TCRdb applied fastp trimming at Q25, assembled clones with MiXCR and retained in-frame beta chains. Here each entry gathers all rows of one CDR3 protein and keeps the most common genes and DNA. The table for this sample lists hundreds of thousands of distinct CDR3 sequences; around 12% of them were counted only once. The top ten hold 0.79% of the sample.

Sequences were derived from PBMCs, sampled before TCRalphabeta/CD19-depleted stem cell transplant. The receptors derive from a girl aged 2-10 years with congenital amegakaryocytic thrombocytopenia, due to receive a stem cell transplant.

This clonotype appeared many times. The gene calls are TRBV5-1 and TRBJ2-3, with a tentative D call TRBD1 (5 bases). The CDR3 consists of 16 residues. Germline loops: CDR1 SGHRS, CDR2 YFSETQ. Trimming removed 0 bases at V and 4 bases at J, with 15 bases between. DNA of the CDR3: TGCGCCAGCAGCTTGGCCAGGGCAGTAGCCCCAGATACGCAGTATTTT. Translated: CASSLARAVAPDTQYF.

This clonotype was observed a handful of times. The V and J genes are TRBV28 and TRBJ2-7; 10 nucleotides line up with TRBD2. Germline V gene lookup returns CDR1 MDHEN and CDR2 SYDVKM. V dropped 6 bases and J dropped 7; count of bases not matched to a gene: 15. This CDR3 spans 16 amino acids. The DNA for the CDR3 is TGTGCCAGCAGAATTAGTACAGCGGGAGGGCCTCAAGAGCAGTACTTC. Protein product: CASRISTAGGPQEQYF.

This clonotype was seen a few times. This sequence joins TRBV5-1 and TRBJ2-1; 7 bases line up with TRBD2. The J segment lost 4 bases and the V segment lost 0 bases, leaving 7 bases of the junction unmatched. This CDR3 spans 16 amino acids. Germline assignment: CDR1 SGHRS and CDR2 YFSETQ. CDR3 bases: TGCGCCAGCAGCTTGGCTAGGGAGGGAGCATACAATGAGCAGTTCTTC. This gives the protein CASSLAREGAYNEQFF.

The table lists this clonotype with many counts. One junction end disagrees with the germline gene, perhaps due to a read error. The chain links TRBV7-2 to TRBJ2-2; D is possibly TRBD2 (6 bases). In germline, CDR1 is SGHTA, CDR2 FQGNSA. The CDR3 consists of 14 residues. CDR3 sequence (DNA): TGTGCCAGCAGCTTGCTAGCGAAGACCGGGGAGCTGTTTTTT. Its translation is CASSLLAKTGELFF.

This clonotype came up many times. The chain's CDR3 is CASSLGAGDRGSNEQFF. CDR3 nucleotide sequence: TGTGCCAGCAGCTTAGGTGCGGGGGACAGGGGGTCGAATGAGCAGTTCTTC. The chain joins TRBV7-9 to TRBJ2-1; 11 bases fit TRBD1. Germline loops: CDR1 SEHNR, CDR2 FQNEAQ (reference sequence). This CDR3 has 17 amino acids. V shed 1 base, J shed 7 bases, and the junction held 9 bases outside the gene matches. Based on the CDR3 plus reference TRBV7-9 and TRBJ2-1, the full variable domain is DTGVSQNPRHKITKRGQNVTFRCDPISEHNRLYWYRQTLGQGPEFLTYFQNEAQLEKSRLLSDRFSAERPKGSFSTLEIQRTEQGDSAMYLCASSLGAGDRGSNEQFFGPGTRLTVL.

This clonotype has a handful of counts. This chain connects TRBV20-1 to TRBJ2-5, with 9 positions matching TRBD2. Per the germline V gene, CDR1 is DFQATT and CDR2 is SNEGSKA (reference sequence). V shed 6 bases, J shed 1 base, and the junction held 9 bases outside the gene matches. The CDR3 sequence is 15 residues long. The CDR3 coding sequence is TGCAGTGCCAAAAAACTAGCGGGTACCCAAGAGACCCAGTACTTC. Amino acid sequence: CSAKKLAGTQETQYF.

This clonotype was counted at least ten times. This rearrangement joins TRBV20-1 to TRBJ2-1, with 14 positions matching TRBD2. The CDR3 is 18 residues long. After removal of 5 bases from V and 7 bases from J, the junction contained 16 bases not matched to a gene. Germline values: CDR1 DFQATT, CDR2 SNEGSKA (reference sequence). The DNA for the CDR3 is TGCAGTGCTCTGCCCGGGACTAGCGGGAGTGGGAGATTTAATGAGCAGTTCTTC. Its translation is CSALPGTSGSGRFNEQFF.

V gene TRBV12-3 or TRBV12-4 combines with J gene TRBJ2-2, with 7 bases aligning to TRBD1. J was trimmed by 0 bases and V by 11 bases; bases with no gene match: 9. The CDR3 has 15 amino acids. CDR3 in amino acids: CAVPLGTANTGELFF. In DNA form, the CDR3 reads TGTGCCGTTCCGTTGGGGACAGCGAACACCGGGGAGCTGTTTTTT.

This clonotype was observed a handful of times. The chain uses TRBV3-1 and TRBJ2-1, with D tentatively TRBD2 (7 bases). The CDR3 runs 14 residues. V was clipped by 8 bases and J by 0 bases, with 11 bases between them. The germline CDR1 and CDR2 sequences are LGHDT and YNNKEL (reference sequence). The CDR3 nucleotides read TGTGCCAGCTGGGGAGGGGGCTCCTACAATGAGCAGTTCTTC. It encodes CASWGGGSYNEQFF.

This clonotype was picked up many times. The chain uses TRBV27 and TRBJ2-7; a weak D match, TRBD1 (5 bases). The ends were cut back, 2 bases at V and 5 bases at J, with 7 bases in the middle. The CDR3 length is 12 residues. Per the germline V gene, CDR1 is MNHEY and CDR2 is SMNVEV (reference sequence). The CDR3 nucleotides read TGTGCCAGCAGTTTAACAGGCAACGAGCAGTACTTC. It specifies CASSLTGNEQYF.

Only a few counts were recorded for this clonotype. V usage is TRBV20-1 and J usage is TRBJ1-2, with D perhaps TRBD1 (6 bases). Germline assignment: CDR1 DFQATT and CDR2 SNEGSKA (reference sequence). V lost 6 bases and J lost 4, with 15 bases in between. The CDR3 runs 13 residues. In DNA, the CDR3 is TGCAGTGCAGTTGACAGGAACTTCTATGGCTACACCTTC. This gives the protein CSAVDRNFYGYTF.

In its sample, this clonotype was seen a few times. The chain employs TRBV28 and TRBJ2-3, with 10 bases matching TRBD2. V gave up 4 bases and J gave up 4 bases; unmatched junction bases: 5. The CDR3 is made up of 15 amino acids. Germline lookup yields CDR1 MDHEN and CDR2 SYDVKM. CDR3 sequence (DNA): TGTGCCAGCAGTTCTAGCGGGAGAGCCGCAGATACGCAGTATTTT. Translation gives CASSSSGRAADTQYF. The variable domain in full, completed from reference TRBV28 and TRBJ2-3, reads DVKVTQSSRYLVKRTGEKVFLECVQDMDHENMFWYRQDPGLGLRLIYFSYDVKMKEKGDIPEGYSVSREKKERFSLILESASTNQTSMYLCASSSSGRAADTQYFGPGTRLTVL.

The chain uses TRBV20-1 and TRBJ1-4; 8 bases align to TRBD1. Germline V gives CDR1 DFQATT, CDR2 SNEGSKA (reference sequence). This CDR3 comprises 15 residues. The V and J ends lost 7 bases and 11 bases, in that order; junction bases with no gene match: 18. For the CDR3, the DNA is TGCAGTGGCGCCTCATCTACAGGGGGAAGTGGGAAACTGTTTTTT. This sequence encodes CSGASSTGGSGKLFF.

The chain is built from TRBV18 and TRBJ2-1; D unresolved. Germline-derived CDR1 and CDR2 are KGHSH and LQKENI. Deletions cut 2 bases from V and 6 bases from J, with 11 bases between. The CDR3 runs to 14 residues. The CDR3 loop is CASSPTVRGNEQFF. DNA for the CDR3: TGTGCCAGCTCACCAACAGTTAGAGGCAATGAGCAGTTCTTC. The full variable domain, with the rest looked up from reference TRBV18 and TRBJ2-1, is NAGVMQNPRHLVRRRGQEARLRCSPMKGHSHVYWYRQLPEEGLKFMVYLQKENIIDESGMPKERFSAEFPKEGPSILRIQQVVRGDSAAYFCASSPTVRGNEQFFGPGTRLTVL.

The V gene is TRBV20-1, the J gene TRBJ2-1, with TRBD2 matching 10 bases. Germline values: CDR1 DFQATT, CDR2 SNEGSKA (reference sequence). CDR3 length: 17 amino acids. Losses at the gene ends were 0 bases for V and 7 bases for J; bases not matched to a gene: 12. In DNA form, the CDR3 reads TGCAGTGCTAGAGATTTCTTACTAGCGGGATGGAGTAATGAGCAGTTCTTC. As protein: CSARDFLLAGWSNEQFF.

The V gene is TRBV20-1, the J gene TRBJ2-5; D assignment may be TRBD1 or TRBD2 (6 bases each). V lost 0 bases and J 5 bases, leaving 22 bases between the germline ends. The CDR3 extends over 17 amino acids. CDR1 and CDR2 (germline): DFQATT, SNEGSKA (reference sequence). The CDR3 loop is CSARETGRRESGETQYF. The CDR3, as DNA: TGCAGTGCTAGAGAAACAGGGCGCCGGGAGAGTGGGGAGACCCAGTACTTC.

As for this clonotype: This may be a read error: a much more frequent sequence differs by one nucleotide. The chain is built from TRBV29-1 and TRBJ2-3; 9 bases map to TRBD2. This CDR3 has 14 amino acids. Germline CDR1 is SQVTM and CDR2 is ANQGSEA. CDR3 sequence reads: CSVLSGGNTETQYF. Here the CDR3 DNA reads TGCAGCGTCCTTAGCGGGGGCAACACAGAGACGCAGTATTTT.